The sequence of this T cell receptor (beta chain) was determined in a study of shared clonotypes between healthy human individuals. Study summary: The study used three CD4 naive, three CD4 memory, two CD8 naive and one CD8 memory plate per donor.

Generated by immunoSEQ multiplex PCR, the TCRdb table keeps only in-frame clones and is missing some. Here the sample spans about 2 million clones, 85% to 95% being singletons. Negatively enriched CD4+ T cells were divided by CD45RA into naive and memory. The CDR3 consists of 13 residues. This chain connects TRBV21-1 to TRBJ1-3. TRBV21-1 represents a pseudogene. The sequence derives from a man aged 18 to 35 in good health. Specimen: naive CD4+ T cells sorted from blood. Indicated subset: CD45RA+ positively selected. CDR3 in amino acids: CASSKAAGNTIYF. The DNA of the CDR3 is TGTGCCAGCAGCAAAGCGGCTGGAAACACCATATATTTT.